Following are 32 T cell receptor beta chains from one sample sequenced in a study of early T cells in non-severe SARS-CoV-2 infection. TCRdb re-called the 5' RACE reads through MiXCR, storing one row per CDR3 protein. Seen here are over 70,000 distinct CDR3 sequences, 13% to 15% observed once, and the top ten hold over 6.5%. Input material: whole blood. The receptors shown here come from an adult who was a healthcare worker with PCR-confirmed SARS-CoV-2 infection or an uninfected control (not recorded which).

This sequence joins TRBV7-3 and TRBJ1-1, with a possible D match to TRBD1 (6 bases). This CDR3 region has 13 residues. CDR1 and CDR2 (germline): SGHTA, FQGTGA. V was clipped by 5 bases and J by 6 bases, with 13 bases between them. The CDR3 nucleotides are TGTGCCAGCAGCCCCCTCGGGGGCTCTGAAGCTTTCTTT. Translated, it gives CASSPLGGSEAFF.

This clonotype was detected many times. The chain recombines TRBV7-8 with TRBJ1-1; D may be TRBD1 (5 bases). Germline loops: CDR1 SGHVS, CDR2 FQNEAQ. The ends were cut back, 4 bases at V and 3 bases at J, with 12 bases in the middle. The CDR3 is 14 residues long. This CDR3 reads CASSSGPSDTEAFF. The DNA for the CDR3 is TGTGCCAGCAGCTCGGGACCCTCGGACACTGAAGCTTTCTTT.

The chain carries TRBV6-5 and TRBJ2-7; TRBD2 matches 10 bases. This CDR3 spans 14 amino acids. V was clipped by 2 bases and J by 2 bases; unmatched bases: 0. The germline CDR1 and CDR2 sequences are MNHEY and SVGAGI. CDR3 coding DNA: TGTGCCAGCAGTTACGGACTAGCGGCCTACGAGCAGTACTTC. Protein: CASSYGLAAYEQYF.

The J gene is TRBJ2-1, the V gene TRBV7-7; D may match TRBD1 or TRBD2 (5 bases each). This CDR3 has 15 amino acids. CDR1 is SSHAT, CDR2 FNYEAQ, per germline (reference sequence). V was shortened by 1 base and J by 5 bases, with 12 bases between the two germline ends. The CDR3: CASSLDGTYNNEQFF. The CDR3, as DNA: TGTGCCAGCAGCTTAGACGGGACCTACAACAATGAGCAGTTCTTC.

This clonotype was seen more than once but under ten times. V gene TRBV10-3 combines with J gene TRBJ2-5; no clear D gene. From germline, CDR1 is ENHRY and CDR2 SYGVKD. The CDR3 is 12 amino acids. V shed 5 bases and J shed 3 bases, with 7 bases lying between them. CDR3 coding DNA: TGTGCCATCAGTTCGCAGGAAGAGACCCAGTACTTC. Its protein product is CAISSQEETQYF.

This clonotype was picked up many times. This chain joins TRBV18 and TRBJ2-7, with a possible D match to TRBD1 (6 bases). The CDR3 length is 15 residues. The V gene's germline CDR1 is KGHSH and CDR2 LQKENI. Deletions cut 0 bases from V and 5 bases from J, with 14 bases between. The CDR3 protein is CASSPPGSRGDEQYF. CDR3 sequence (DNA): TGTGCCAGCTCACCACCGGGGTCCAGGGGAGACGAGCAGTACTTC.

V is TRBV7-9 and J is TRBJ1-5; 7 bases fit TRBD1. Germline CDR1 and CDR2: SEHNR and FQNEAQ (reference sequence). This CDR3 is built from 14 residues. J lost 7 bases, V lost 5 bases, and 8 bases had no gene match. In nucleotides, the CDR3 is TGTGCCAGCAGCCCCAAGGACAGGCGGCAGCCCCAGCATTTT. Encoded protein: CASSPKDRRQPQHF.

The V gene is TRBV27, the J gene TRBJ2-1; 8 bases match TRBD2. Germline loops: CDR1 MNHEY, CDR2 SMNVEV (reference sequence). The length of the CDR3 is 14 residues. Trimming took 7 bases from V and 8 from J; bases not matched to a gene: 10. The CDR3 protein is CASTLAGPQDEQFF. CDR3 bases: TGTGCCAGCACCTTAGCGGGACCGCAGGATGAGCAGTTCTTC.

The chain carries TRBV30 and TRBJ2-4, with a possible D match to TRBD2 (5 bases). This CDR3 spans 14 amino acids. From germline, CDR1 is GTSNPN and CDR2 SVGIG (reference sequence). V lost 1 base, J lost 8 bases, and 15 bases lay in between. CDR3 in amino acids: CAWSGRILRDIQYF. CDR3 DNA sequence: TGTGCCTGGAGTGGACGGATCTTGAGGGACATTCAGTACTTC.

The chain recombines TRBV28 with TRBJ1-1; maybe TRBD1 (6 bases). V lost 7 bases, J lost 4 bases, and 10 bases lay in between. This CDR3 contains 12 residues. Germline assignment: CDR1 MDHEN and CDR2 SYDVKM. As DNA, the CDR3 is TGTGCCAGCAAGGGGGGGGGCACTGAAGCTTTCTTT. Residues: CASKGGGTEAFF.

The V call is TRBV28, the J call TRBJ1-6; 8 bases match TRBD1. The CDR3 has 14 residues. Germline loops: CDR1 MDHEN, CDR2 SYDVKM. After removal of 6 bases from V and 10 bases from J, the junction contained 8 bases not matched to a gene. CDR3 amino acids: CASRETGEVSPLHF. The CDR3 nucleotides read TGTGCCAGCAGGGAGACAGGGGAGGTGTCACCCCTCCACTTT.

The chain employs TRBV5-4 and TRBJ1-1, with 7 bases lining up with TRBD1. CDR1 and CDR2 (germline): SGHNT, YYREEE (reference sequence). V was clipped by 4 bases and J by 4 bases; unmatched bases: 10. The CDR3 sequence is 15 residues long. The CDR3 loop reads CASSGLTGRRTEAFF. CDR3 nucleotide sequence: TGTGCCAGCAGCGGATTGACAGGGCGGCGCACTGAAGCTTTCTTT.

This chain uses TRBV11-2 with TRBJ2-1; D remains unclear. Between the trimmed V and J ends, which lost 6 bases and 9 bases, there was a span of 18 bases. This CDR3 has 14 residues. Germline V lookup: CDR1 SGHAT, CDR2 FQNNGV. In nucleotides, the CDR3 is TGTGCCAGCAGTTACTACAGCCGCCTCGGTGAGCAGTTCTTC. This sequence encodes CASSYYSRLGEQFF.

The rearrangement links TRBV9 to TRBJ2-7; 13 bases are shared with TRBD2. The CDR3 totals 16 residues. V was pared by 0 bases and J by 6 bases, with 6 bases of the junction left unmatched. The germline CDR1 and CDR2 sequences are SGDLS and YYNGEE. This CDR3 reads CASSVGELAGGGEQYF. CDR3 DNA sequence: TGTGCCAGCAGCGTAGGGGAACTAGCGGGAGGGGGCGAGCAGTACTTC.

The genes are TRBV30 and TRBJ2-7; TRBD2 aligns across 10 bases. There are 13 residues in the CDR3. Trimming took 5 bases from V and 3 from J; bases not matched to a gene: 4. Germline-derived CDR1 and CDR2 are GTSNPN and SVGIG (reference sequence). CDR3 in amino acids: CAWRLAGFYEQYF. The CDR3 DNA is TGTGCCTGGCGACTAGCGGGCTTCTACGAGCAGTACTTC.

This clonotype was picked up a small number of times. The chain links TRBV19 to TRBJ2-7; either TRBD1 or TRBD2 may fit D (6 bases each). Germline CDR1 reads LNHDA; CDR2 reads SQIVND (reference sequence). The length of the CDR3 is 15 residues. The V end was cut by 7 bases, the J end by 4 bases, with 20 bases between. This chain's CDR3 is CASTPGGSRGYEQYF. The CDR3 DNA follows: TGTGCCAGTACCCCCGGGGGCTCAAGAGGGTACGAGCAGTACTTC. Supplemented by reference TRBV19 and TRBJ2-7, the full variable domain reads DGGITQSPKYLFRKEGQNVTLSCEQNLNHDAMYWYRQDPGQGLRLIYYSQIVNDFQKGDIAEGYSVSREKKESFPLTVTSAQKNPTAFYLCASTPGGSRGYEQYFGPGTRLTVT.

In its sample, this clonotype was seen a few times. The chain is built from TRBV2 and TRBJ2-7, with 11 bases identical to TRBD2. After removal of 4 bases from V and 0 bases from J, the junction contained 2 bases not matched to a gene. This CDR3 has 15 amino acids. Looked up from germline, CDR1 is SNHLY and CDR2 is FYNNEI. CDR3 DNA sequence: TGTGCCAGCAGTGGACTAGCGGGGCCCTCCTACGAGCAGTACTTC. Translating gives CASSGLAGPSYEQYF.

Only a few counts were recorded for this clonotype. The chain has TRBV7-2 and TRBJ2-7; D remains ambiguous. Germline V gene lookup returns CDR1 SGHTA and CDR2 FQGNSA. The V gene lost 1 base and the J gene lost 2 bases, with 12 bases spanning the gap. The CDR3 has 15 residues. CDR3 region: CASSLGSQLTYEQYF. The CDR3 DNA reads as TGTGCCAGCAGCTTAGGAAGTCAGCTCACCTACGAGCAGTACTTC.

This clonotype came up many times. CDR3 protein: CASSLFDTGELFF. In DNA form, the CDR3 reads TGTGCCAGCAGCCTTTTTGATACCGGGGAGCTGTTTTTT. This chain joins TRBV12-3 or TRBV12-4 and TRBJ2-2; D unresolved. There are 13 residues in the CDR3. V was pared by 6 bases and J by 5 bases, with 10 bases between.

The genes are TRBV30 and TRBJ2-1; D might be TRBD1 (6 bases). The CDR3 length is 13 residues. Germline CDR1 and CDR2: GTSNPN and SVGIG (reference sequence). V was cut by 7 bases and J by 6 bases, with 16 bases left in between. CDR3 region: CAYLEGDANEQFF. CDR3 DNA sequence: TGTGCCTACCTCGAGGGGGACGCCAATGAGCAGTTCTTC.

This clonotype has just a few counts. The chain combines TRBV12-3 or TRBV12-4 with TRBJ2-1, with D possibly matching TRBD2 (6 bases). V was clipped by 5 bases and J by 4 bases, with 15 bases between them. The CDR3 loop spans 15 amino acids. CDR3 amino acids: CASSPLGEVYNEQFF. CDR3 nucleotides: TGTGCCAGCAGTCCCCTGGGGGAGGTATACAATGAGCAGTTCTTC.

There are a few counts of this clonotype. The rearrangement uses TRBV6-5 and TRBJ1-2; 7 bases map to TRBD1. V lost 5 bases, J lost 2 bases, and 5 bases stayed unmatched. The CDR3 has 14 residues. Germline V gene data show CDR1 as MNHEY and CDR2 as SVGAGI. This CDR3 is CASSTEQGNYGYTF. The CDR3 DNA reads TGTGCCAGCAGTACTGAACAGGGGAACTATGGCTACACCTTC.

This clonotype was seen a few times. The CDR3 loop reads CASSPETSGYDNEQFF. For the CDR3, the DNA is TGTGCCAGCAGCCCCGAGACTAGCGGGTACGACAATGAGCAGTTCTTC. The chain recombines TRBV4-2 with TRBJ2-1, with 10 bases that match TRBD2. CDR3 length: 16 residues. J lost 5 bases, V lost 4 bases, and 8 bases had no gene match. Germline lookup yields CDR1 LGHNA and CDR2 YNFKEQ.

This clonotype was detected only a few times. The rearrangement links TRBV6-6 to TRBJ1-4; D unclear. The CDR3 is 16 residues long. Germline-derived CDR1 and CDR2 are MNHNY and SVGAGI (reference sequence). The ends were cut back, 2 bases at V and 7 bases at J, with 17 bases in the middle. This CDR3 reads CASSYPPRLEGEKLFF. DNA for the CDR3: TGTGCCAGCAGTTACCCGCCGCGTCTCGAAGGTGAAAAACTGTTTTTT.

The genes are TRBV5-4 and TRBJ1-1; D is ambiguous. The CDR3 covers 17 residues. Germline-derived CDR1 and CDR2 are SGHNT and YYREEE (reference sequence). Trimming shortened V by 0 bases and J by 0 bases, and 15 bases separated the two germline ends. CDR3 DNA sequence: TGTGCCAGCAGCTTGGCCGTGGGCAGGCTAATGAACACTGAAGCTTTCTTT. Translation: CASSLAVGRLMNTEAFF.

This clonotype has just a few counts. This chain's CDR3 is CSAGTSESWQYF. The CDR3 nucleotides read TGCAGTGCCGGGACTAGCGAAAGTTGGCAGTACTTC. The J gene is TRBJ2-7, the V gene TRBV20-1; 10 bases match TRBD2. This CDR3 spans 12 amino acids. Germline assignment: CDR1 DFQATT and CDR2 SNEGSKA (reference sequence). After removal of 6 bases from V and 9 bases from J, the junction contained 8 bases not matched to a gene.

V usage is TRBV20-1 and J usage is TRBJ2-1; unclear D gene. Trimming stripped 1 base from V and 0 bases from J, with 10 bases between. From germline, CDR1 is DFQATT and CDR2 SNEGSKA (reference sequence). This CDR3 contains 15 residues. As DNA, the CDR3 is TGCAGTGCTAGAGGTCGACTCAACTCCTACAATGAGCAGTTCTTC. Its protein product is CSARGRLNSYNEQFF.

CDR3: CASSPPTTSDTEAFF. The CDR3 DNA reads as TGTGCCAGCAGCCCACCCACCACATCCGACACTGAAGCTTTCTTT. This rearrangement joins TRBV7-9 to TRBJ1-1; D not certain. The germline CDR1 and CDR2 sequences are SEHNR and FQNEAQ (reference sequence). This CDR3 comprises 15 residues. V was pared by 5 bases and J by 3 bases, with 16 bases between.

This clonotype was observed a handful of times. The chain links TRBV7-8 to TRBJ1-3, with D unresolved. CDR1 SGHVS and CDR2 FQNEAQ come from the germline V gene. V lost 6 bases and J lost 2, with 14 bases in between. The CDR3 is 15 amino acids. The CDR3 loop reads CASSEGRAPGNTIYF. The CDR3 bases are TGTGCCAGCAGTGAGGGCCGAGCCCCTGGAAACACCATATATTTT.

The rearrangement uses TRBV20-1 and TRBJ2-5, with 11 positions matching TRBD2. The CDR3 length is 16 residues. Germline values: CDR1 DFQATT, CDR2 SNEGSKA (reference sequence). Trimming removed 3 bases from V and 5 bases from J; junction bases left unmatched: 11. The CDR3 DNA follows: TGCAGTGCTAGTGGTAGGCTAGCGGGAGGAGGCGAGACCCAGTACTTC. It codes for CSASGRLAGGGETQYF.

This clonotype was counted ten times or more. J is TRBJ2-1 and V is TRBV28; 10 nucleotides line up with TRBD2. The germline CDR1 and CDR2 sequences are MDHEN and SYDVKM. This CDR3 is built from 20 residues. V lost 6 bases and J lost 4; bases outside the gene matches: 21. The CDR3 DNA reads TGTGCCAGCAGCCGCCCCCCGCTCCCCGAGGGACTAGCGCAGTACAATGAGCAGTTCTTC. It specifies CASSRPPLPEGLAQYNEQFF.

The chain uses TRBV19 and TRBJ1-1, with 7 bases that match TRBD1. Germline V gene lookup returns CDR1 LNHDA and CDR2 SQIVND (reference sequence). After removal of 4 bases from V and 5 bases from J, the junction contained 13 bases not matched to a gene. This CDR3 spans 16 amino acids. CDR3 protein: CASSNDRDVRRTEAFF. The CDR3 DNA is TGTGCCAGTAGTAACGACAGGGACGTAAGAAGGACTGAAGCTTTCTTT.